This T cell receptor (beta chain) emerged from a study of blood T cell repertoires in COVID-19. Trimming stripped 3 bases from V and 12 bases from J, with 13 bases between. CDR3 size: 12 residues. Germline V lookup: CDR1 SGHDT, CDR2 YYEEEE. Libraries were prepared by immunoSEQ multiplex PCR; TCRdb keeps only in-frame clonotypes and omits some of them. The data contain about 42,000 clones, roughly 93% of them seen just once; the ten biggest clones take up 9.2%. The chain couples TRBV5-6 to TRBJ2-1; unclear D gene. Sequences were obtained from peripheral blood. This clonotype was obtained from a middle-aged man with active COVID-19. As DNA, the CDR3 is TGTGCCAGCAGCTCCTCGAGGCAGCCGCAGTTCTTC. It translates to CASSSSRQPQFF.